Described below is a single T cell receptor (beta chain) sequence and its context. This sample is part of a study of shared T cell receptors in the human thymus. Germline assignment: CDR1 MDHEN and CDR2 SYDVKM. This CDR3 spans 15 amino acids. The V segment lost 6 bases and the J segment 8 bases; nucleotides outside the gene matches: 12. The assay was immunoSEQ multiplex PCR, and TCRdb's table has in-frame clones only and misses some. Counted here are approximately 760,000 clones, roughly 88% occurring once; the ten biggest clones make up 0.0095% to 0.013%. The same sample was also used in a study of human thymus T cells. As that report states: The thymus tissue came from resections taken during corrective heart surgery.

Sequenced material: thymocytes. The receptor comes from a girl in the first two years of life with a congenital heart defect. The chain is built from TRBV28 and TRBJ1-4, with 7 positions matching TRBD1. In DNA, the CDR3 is TGTGCCAGCAGCTTGAGGACAGGTGGCGGCGAAAAACTGTTTTTT. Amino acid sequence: CASSLRTGGGEKLFF.